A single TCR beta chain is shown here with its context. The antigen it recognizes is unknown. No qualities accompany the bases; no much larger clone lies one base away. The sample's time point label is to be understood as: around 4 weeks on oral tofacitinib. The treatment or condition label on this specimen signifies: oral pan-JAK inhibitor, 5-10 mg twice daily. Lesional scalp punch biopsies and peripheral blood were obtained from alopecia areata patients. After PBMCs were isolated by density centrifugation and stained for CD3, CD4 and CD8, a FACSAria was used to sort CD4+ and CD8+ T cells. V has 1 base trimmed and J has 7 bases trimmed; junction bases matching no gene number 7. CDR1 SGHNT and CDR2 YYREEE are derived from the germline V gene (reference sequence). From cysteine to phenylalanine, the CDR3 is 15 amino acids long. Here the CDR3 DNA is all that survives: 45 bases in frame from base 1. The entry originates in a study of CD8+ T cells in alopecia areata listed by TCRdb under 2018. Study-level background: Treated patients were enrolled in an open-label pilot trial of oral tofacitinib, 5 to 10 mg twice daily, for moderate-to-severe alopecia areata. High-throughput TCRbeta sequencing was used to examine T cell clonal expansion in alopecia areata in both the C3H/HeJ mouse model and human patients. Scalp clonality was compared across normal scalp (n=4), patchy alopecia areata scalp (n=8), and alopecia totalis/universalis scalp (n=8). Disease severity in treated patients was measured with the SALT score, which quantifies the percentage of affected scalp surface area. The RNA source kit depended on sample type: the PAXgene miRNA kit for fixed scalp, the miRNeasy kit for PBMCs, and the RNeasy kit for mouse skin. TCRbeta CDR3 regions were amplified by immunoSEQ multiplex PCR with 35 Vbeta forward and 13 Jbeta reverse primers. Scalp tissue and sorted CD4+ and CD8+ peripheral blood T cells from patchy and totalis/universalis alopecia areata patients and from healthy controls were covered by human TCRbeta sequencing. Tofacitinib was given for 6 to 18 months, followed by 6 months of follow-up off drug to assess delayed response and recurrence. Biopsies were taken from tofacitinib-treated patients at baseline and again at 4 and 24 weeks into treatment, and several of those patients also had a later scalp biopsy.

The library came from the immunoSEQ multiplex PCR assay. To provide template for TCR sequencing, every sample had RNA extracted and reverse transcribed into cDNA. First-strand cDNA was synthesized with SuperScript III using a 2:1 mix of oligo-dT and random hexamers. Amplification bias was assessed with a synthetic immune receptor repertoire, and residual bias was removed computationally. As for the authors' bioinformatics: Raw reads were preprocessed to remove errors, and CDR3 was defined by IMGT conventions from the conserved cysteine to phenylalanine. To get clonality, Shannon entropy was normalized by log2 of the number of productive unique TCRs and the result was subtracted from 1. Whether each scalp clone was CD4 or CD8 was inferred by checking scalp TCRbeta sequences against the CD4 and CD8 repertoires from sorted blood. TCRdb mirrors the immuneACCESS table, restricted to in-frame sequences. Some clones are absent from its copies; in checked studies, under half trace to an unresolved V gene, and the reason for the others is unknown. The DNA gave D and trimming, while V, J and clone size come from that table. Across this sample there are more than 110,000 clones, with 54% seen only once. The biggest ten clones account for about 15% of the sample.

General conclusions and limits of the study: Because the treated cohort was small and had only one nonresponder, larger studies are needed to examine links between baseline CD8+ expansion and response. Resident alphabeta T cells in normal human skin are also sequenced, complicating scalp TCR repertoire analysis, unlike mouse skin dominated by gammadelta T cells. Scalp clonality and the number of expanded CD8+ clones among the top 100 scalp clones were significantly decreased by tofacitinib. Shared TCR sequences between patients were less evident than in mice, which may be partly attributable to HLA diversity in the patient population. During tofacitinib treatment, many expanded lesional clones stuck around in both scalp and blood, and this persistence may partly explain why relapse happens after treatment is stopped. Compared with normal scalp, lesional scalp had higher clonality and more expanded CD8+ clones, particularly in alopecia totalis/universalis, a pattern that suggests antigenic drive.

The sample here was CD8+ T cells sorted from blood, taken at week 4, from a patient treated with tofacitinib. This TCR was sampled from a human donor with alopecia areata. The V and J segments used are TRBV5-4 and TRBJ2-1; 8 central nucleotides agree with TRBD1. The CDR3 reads CASSLRDRSRNEQFF. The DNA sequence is TGTGCCAGCAGCTTGAGGGACAGGTCGAGGAATGAGCAGTTCTTC.